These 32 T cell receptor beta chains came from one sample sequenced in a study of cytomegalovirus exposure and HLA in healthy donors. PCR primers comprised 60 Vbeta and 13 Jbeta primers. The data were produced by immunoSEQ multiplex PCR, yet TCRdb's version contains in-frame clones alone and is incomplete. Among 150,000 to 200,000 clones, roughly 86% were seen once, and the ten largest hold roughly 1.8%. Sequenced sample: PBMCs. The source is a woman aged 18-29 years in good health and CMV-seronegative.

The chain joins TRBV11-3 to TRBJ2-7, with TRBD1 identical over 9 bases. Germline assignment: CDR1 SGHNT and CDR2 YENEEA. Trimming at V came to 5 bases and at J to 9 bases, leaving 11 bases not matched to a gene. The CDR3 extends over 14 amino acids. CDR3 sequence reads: CASSLTGQGSTQYF. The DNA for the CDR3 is TGTGCCAGCAGCCTAACGGGACAGGGCTCAACGCAGTACTTC.

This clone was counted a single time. The CDR3 sequence is CASSESRLAGRWGKNIQYF. The CDR3 region has the DNA TGTGCCAGCAGTGAATCTAGACTAGCGGGGAGGTGGGGCAAAAACATTCAGTACTTC. V is TRBV2 and J is TRBJ2-4; 11 bases match TRBD2. J gave up 3 bases and V 2 bases, and 12 bases lay outside the gene matches. The CDR3 has 19 amino acids. Germline V lookup: CDR1 SNHLY, CDR2 FYNNEI.

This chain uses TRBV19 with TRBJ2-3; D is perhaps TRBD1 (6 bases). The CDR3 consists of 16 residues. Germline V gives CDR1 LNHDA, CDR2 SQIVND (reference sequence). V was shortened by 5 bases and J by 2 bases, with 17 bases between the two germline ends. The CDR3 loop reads CASSVHRDPTTDTQYF. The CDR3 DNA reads TGTGCCAGTAGTGTGCACAGGGATCCCACCACAGATACGCAGTATTTT.

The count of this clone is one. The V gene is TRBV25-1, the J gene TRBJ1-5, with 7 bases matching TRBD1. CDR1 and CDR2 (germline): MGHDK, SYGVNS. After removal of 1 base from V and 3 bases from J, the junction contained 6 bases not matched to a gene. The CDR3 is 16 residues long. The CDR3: CASSELGQGDNQPQHF. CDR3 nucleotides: TGTGCCAGCAGTGAATTAGGGCAGGGGGACAATCAGCCCCAGCATTTT.

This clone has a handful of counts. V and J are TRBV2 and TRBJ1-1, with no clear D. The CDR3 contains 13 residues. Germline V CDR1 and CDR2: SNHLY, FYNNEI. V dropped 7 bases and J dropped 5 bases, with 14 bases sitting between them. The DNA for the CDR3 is TGTGCCAGCACCAACTTCGGGGTGACTGAAGCTTTCTTT. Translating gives CASTNFGVTEAFF.

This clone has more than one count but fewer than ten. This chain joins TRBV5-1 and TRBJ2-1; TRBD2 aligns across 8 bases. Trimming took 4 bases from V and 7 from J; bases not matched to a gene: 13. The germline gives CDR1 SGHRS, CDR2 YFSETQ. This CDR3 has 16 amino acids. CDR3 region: CASSQHLGAGGNEQFF. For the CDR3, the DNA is TGCGCCAGCAGCCAACACCTCGGGGCGGGAGGAAATGAGCAGTTCTTC. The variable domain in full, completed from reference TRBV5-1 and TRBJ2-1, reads KAGVTQTPRYLIKTRGQQVTLSCSPISGHRSVSWYQQTPGQGLQFLFEYFSETQRNKGNFPGRFSGRQFSNSRSEMNVSTLELGDSALYLCASSQHLGAGGNEQFFGPGTRLTVL.

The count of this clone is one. CDR3 sequence reads: CASSDRGRNSPLHF. The CDR3 DNA reads TGTGCCAGCAGTGACAGGGGGAGGAATTCACCCCTCCACTTT. V is TRBV6-1 and J is TRBJ1-6; 7 bases are a match to TRBD1. V lost 3 bases and J lost 7; bases outside the gene matches: 3. Germline V gives CDR1 MNHNS, CDR2 SASEGT. This CDR3 is built from 14 residues.

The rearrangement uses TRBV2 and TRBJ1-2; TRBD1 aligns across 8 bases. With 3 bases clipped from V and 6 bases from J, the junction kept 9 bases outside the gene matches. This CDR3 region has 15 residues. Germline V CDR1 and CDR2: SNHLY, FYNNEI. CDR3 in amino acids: CASSETGARGNGYTF. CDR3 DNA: TGTGCCAGCAGTGAGACAGGGGCCCGTGGGAATGGCTACACCTTC.

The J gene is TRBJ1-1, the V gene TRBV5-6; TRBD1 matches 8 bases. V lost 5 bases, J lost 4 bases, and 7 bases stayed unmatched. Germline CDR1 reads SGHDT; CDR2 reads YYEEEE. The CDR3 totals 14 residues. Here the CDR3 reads CASRDTGGSTEAFF. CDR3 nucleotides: TGTGCCAGCAGAGACACAGGGGGGAGCACTGAAGCTTTCTTT.

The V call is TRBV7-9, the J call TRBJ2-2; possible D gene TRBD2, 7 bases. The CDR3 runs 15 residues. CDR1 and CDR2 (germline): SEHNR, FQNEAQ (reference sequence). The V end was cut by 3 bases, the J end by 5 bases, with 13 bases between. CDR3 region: CASSLGGALTGELFF. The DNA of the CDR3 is TGTGCCAGCAGCTTGGGGGGGGCGCTTACCGGGGAGCTGTTTTTT.

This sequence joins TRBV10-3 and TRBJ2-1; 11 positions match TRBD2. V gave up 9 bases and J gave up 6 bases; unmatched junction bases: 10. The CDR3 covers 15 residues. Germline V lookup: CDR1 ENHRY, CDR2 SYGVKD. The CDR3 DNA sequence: TGTGCCATATTAGCGGGAGGGCCCCTTTGCAATGAGCAGTTCTTC. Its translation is CAILAGGPLCNEQFF.

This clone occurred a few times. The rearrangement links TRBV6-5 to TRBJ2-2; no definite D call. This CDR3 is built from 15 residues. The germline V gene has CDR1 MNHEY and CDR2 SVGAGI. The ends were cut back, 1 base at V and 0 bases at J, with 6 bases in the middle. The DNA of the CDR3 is TGTGCCAGCAGTTACTGGGCCGCGAACACCGGGGAGCTGTTTTTT. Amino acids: CASSYWAANTGELFF.

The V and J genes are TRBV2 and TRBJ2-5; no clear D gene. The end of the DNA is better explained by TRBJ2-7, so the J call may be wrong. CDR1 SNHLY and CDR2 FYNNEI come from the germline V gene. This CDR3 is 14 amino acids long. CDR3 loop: CASSVGSLLYEQYF. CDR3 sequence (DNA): TGTGCCAGCAGTGTTGGTAGTTTGCTCTACGAGCAGTACTTC.

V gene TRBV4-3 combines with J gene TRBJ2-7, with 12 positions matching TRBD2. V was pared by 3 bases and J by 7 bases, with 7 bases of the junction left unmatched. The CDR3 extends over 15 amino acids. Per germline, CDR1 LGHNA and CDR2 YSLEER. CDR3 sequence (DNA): TGCGCCAGCAGCCAGGACACTAGCGGGAGGTGGGAGCAGTACTTC. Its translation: CASSQDTSGRWEQYF.

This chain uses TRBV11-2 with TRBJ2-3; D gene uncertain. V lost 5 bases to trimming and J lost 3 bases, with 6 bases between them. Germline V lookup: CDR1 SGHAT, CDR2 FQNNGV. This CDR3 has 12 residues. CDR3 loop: CASSVRTDTQYF. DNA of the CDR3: TGTGCCAGCAGCGTTAGAACAGATACGCAGTATTTT.

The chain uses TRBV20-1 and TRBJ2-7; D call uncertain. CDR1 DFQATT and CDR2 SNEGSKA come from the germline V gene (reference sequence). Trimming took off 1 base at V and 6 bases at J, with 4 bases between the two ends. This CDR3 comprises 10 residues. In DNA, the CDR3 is TGCAGTGCTAGAGGGAGCGAGCAGTACTTC. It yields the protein CSARGSEQYF.

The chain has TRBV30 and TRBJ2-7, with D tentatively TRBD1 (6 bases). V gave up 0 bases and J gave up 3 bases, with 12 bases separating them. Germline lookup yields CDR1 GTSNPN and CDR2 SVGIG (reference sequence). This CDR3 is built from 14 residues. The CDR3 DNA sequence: TGTGCCTGGAGTGTATCAGGGGCCCTCTACGAGCAGTACTTC. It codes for CAWSVSGALYEQYF. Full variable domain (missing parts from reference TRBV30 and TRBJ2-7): SQTIHQWPATLVQPVGSPLSLECTVEGTSNPNLYWYRQAAGRGLQLLFYSVGIGQISSEVPQNLSASRPQDRQFILSSKKLLLSDSGFYLCAWSVSGALYEQYFGPGTRLTVT.

The DNA for the CDR3 is TGCGCCAGCAGCTTGGCCAGCGGGGCGTCCGCAGATACGCAGTATTTT. Protein sequence: CASSLASGASADTQYF. The chain links TRBV5-1 to TRBJ2-3; 7 bases match TRBD2. Per the germline V gene, CDR1 is SGHRS and CDR2 is YFSETQ. The CDR3 has 16 amino acids. V lost 0 bases to trimming and J lost 4 bases; unmatched junction nucleotides: 8.

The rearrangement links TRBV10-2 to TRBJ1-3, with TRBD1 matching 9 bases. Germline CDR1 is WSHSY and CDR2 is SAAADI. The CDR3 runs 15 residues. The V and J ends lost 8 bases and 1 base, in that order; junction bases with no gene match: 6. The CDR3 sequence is CASEPGQGSGNTIYF. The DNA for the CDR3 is TGCGCCAGCGAACCGGGACAGGGTTCTGGAAACACCATATATTTT.

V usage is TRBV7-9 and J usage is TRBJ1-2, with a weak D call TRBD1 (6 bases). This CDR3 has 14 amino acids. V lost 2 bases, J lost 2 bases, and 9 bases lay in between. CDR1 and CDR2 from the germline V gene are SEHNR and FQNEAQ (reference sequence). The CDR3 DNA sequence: TGTGCCAGCAGCTTAAACAGGGAAAACTATGGCTACACCTTC. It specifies CASSLNRENYGYTF.

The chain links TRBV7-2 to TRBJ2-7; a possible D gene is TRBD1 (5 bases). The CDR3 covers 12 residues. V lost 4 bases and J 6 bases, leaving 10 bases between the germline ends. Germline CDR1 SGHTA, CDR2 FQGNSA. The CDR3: CASSSQGGEQYF. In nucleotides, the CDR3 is TGTGCCAGCAGCTCGCAGGGTGGCGAGCAGTACTTC.

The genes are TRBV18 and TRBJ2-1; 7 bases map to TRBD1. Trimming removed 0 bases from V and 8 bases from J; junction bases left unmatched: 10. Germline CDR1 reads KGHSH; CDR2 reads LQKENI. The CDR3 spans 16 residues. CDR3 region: CASSPPKGGVMHEQFF. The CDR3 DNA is TGTGCCAGCTCACCACCGAAAGGGGGCGTGATGCATGAGCAGTTCTTC.

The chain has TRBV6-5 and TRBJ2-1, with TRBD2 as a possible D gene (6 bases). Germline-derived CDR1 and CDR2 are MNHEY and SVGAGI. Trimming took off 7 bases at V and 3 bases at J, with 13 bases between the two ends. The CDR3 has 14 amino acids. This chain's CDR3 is CASTRSGGYNEQFF. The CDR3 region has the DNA TGTGCCAGCACTAGATCCGGGGGCTACAATGAGCAGTTCTTC.

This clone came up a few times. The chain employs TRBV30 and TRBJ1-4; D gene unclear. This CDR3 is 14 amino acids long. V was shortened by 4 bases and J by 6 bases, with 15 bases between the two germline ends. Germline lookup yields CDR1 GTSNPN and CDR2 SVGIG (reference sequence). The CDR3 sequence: CAWNRGRDYEKLFF. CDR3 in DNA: TGTGCCTGGAATCGAGGGAGGGATTATGAAAAACTGTTTTTT. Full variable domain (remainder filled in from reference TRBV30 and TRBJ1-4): SQTIHQWPATLVQPVGSPLSLECTVEGTSNPNLYWYRQAAGRGLQLLFYSVGIGQISSEVPQNLSASRPQDRQFILSSKKLLLSDSGFYLCAWNRGRDYEKLFFGSGTQLSVL.

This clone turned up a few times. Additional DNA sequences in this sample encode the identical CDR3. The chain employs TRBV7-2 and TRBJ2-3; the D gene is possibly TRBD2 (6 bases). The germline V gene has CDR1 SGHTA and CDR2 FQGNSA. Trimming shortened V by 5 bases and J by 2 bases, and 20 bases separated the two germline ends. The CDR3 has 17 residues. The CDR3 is CASSGGLALAFTDTQYF. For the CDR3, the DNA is TGTGCCAGCAGCGGCGGCCTAGCGCTCGCCTTCACAGATACGCAGTATTTT.

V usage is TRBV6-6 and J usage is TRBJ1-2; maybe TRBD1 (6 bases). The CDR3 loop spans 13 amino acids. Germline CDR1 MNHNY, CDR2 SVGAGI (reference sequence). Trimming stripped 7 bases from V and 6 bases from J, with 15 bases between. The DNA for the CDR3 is TGTGCCAGCAAGGACCCAGGGGACCATGGCTACACCTTC. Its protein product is CASKDPGDHGYTF.

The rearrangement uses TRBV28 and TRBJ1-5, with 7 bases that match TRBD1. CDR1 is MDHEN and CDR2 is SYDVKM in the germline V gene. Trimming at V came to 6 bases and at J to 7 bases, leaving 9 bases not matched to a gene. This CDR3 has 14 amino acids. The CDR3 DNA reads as TGTGCCAGCAGCTCTACAGGGGATGAACAGCCCCAGCATTTT. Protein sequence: CASSSTGDEQPQHF. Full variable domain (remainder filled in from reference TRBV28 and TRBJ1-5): DVKVTQSSRYLVKRTGEKVFLECVQDMDHENMFWYRQDPGLGLRLIYFSYDVKMKEKGDIPEGYSVSREKKERFSLILESASTNQTSMYLCASSSTGDEQPQHFGDGTRLSIL.

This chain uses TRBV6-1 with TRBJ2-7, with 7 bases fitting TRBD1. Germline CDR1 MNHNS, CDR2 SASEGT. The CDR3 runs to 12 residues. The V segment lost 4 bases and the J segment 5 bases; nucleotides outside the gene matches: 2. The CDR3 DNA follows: TGTGCCAGCAGTGCTCAGGGGGACGAGCAGTACTTC. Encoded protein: CASSAQGDEQYF.

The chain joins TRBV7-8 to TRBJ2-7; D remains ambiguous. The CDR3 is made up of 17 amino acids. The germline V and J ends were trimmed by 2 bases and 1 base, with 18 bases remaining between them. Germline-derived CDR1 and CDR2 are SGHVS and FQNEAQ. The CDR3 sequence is CASSLRVSGVLSYEQYF. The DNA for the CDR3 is TGTGCCAGCAGCTTACGGGTCTCTGGCGTCCTGTCCTACGAGCAGTACTTC.

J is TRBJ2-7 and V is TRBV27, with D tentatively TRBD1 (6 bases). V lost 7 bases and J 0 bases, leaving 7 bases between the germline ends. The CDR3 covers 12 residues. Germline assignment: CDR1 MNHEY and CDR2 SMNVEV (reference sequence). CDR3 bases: TGTGCCAGCAAGGGGGTCTCCTACGAGCAGTACTTC. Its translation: CASKGVSYEQYF.

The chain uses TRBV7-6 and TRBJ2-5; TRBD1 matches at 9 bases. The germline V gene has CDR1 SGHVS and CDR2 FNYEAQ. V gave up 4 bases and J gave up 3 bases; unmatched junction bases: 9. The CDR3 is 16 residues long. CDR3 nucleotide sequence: TGTGCCAGCAGCTGGCAATCCGGGACAGGGAAAGAGACCCAGTACTTC. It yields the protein CASSWQSGTGKETQYF.

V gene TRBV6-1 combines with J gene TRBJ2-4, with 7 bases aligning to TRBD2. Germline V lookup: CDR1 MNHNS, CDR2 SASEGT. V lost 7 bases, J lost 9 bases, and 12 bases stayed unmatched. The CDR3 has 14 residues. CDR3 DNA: TGTGCCAGCACCCCCGGGGGGATCTTGGGCATTCAGTACTTC. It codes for CASTPGGILGIQYF.